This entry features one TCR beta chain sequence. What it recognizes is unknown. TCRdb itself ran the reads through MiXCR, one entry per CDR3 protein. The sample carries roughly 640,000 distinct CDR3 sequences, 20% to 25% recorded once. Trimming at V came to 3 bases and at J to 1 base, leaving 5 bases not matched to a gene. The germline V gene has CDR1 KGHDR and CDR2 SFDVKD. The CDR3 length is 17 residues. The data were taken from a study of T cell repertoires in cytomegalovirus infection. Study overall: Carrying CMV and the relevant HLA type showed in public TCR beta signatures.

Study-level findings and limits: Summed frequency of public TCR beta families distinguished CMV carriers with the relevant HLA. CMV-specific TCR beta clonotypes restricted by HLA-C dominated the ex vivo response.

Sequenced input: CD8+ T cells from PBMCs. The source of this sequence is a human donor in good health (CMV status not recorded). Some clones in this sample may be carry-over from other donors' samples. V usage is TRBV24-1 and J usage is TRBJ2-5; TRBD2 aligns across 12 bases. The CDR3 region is CATSDTLLAGGQETQYF. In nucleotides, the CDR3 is TGTGCCACCAGTGATACCTTACTAGCGGGGGGCCAAGAGACCCAGTACTTC.